This T cell receptor (beta chain) was sequenced for a study of T cell responses to AZD1222 COVID-19 vaccine. Trimming removed 2 bases from V and 4 bases from J, with 18 bases in between. This CDR3 is 17 amino acids long. Per germline, CDR1 LNHNV and CDR2 YYDKDF (reference sequence). As concerns this clone: The antigen remains unidentified.

Sequencing was performed with immunoSEQ multiplex PCR; in TCRdb, only in-frame clones are kept and a portion is missing. The repertoire holds around 150,000 clones, with roughly 82% as singletons. Overall study findings and caveats: Possibly, clonal diversity was underestimated; donors were largely white British and included more females.

The gene calls are TRBV15 and TRBJ2-1, with D maybe TRBD2 (6 bases). The TCR originated in an adult in good health. The material sequenced was peripheral blood, taken on day 0 of AZD1222 vaccination. In nucleotides, the CDR3 is TGTGCCACCAGCAGAACCCCCTCTCGGGGGAGTTACAATGAGCAGTTCTTC. This codes for CATSRTPSRGSYNEQFF.